Listed here are 26 T cell receptor beta chains from one sample, sequenced in a study of blood T cell repertoires in COVID-19 (TCRdb year 2020). The library was built by means of the immunoSEQ multiplex PCR assay. In its TCRdb copy, this immuneACCESS table keeps in-frame sequences only and misses some clones. Where compared with another copy, unresolved V genes explain less than half of these, and the others have no known cause. Within this sample are some 200,000 clones, with 80% of them counted one time only. 4.5% to 7% of the sample lies in the top ten. Sequences were obtained from peripheral blood. The receptors come from a woman in her 70s with acute or convalescent COVID-19.

This clone occurred a few times. The gene calls are TRBV27 and TRBJ2-7; 11 bases map to TRBD2. This CDR3 is built from 18 residues. Germline V gene data show CDR1 as MNHEY and CDR2 as SMNVEV (reference sequence). The J segment lost 4 bases and the V segment lost 6 bases, leaving 17 bases of the junction unmatched. The CDR3 region is CASRALSGTSGKRYEQYF. DNA for the CDR3: TGTGCCAGCAGGGCCCTAAGTGGGACTAGCGGCAAGAGGTACGAGCAGTACTTC.

V is TRBV11-2 and J is TRBJ2-2; 9 bases match TRBD2. Germline V gene data show CDR1 as SGHAT and CDR2 as FQNNGV. CDR3 length equals 16 residues. V shed 7 bases and J 4 bases; nucleotides not matched to a gene: 10. The CDR3 sequence is CASTIYSGSFTGELFF. CDR3 bases: TGTGCCAGCACAATATATAGCGGGAGTTTCACCGGGGAGCTGTTTTTT.

This clone was seen only a few times. The V call is TRBV7-8, the J call TRBJ1-6; D not resolved. This CDR3 spans 15 amino acids. Germline loops: CDR1 SGHVS, CDR2 FQNEAQ. The V gene lost 5 bases and the J gene lost 5 bases, with 13 bases spanning the gap. The CDR3 here is CASSTNPPDNSPLHF. Here the CDR3 DNA reads TGTGCCAGCAGCACCAATCCCCCAGATAATTCACCCCTCCACTTT.

The count of this clone is one. This sequence joins TRBV27 and TRBJ2-3; weak D call: TRBD1 (6 bases). Germline CDR1 is MNHEY and CDR2 is SMNVEV (reference sequence). The CDR3 has 14 residues. Trimming pared 6 bases from V and 3 bases from J, leaving 13 bases between. DNA of the CDR3: TGTGCCAGCAGAAATCAGAGGGGGACAGATACGCAGTATTTT. Translating it yields CASRNQRGTDTQYF.

The CDR3 DNA reads TGCAGTGCTAGTTACTCCTCCGGGGAGACCCAGTACTTC. Translated: CSASYSSGETQYF. The rearrangement links TRBV20-1 to TRBJ2-5; D not resolved. Between the trimmed V and J ends, which lost 3 bases and 5 bases, there was a span of 13 bases. The germline gives CDR1 DFQATT, CDR2 SNEGSKA (reference sequence). The CDR3 contains 13 residues.

The V and J genes are TRBV24-1 and TRBJ2-3; a possible D gene is TRBD2 (7 bases). Germline CDR1 and CDR2: KGHDR and SFDVKD. V was clipped by 0 bases and J by 6 bases, with 15 bases between them. The CDR3 sequence is 16 residues long. CDR3 coding DNA: TGTGCCACCAGTGATTTGGTACCTGCGGGGGCGGATACGCAGTATTTT. It translates to CATSDLVPAGADTQYF.

V gene TRBV9 combines with J gene TRBJ2-1; D is possibly TRBD2 (6 bases). V shed 0 bases and J shed 3 bases, with 16 bases lying between them. Looked up from germline, CDR1 is SGDLS and CDR2 is YYNGEE. CDR3 size: 17 residues. CDR3 DNA sequence: TGTGCCAGCAGCGTAGCCCCCCTTAGCGGCAACTACAATGAGCAGTTCTTC. As protein: CASSVAPLSGNYNEQFF.

The genes are TRBV19 and TRBJ2-2; maybe TRBD1 (6 bases). Germline CDR1 and CDR2: LNHDA and SQIVND (reference sequence). V gave up 8 bases and J gave up 6 bases, with 16 bases separating them. CDR3 length equals 14 residues. CDR3 bases: TGTGCCAGTCACCGGGACACCAACCCCGGGGAGCTGTTTTTT. Protein sequence: CASHRDTNPGELFF.

The chain is built from TRBV5-6 and TRBJ2-1; D may be TRBD1 (6 bases). The CDR3 is 17 amino acids. The V and J ends lost 0 bases and 7 bases respectively, with 20 bases between them. The germline V gene has CDR1 SGHDT and CDR2 YYEEEE. DNA of the CDR3: TGTGCCAGCAGCTTGGCGGTGGGGGCTAAGGCCGCTAATGAGCAGTTCTTC. Protein sequence: CASSLAVGAKAANEQFF.

The V gene is TRBV4-2, the J gene TRBJ2-7, with 12 bases aligning to TRBD2. The germline V gene encodes CDR1 LGHNA and CDR2 YNFKEQ. Trimming at V came to 0 bases and at J to 0 bases, leaving 6 bases not matched to a gene. The length of the CDR3 is 18 residues. CDR3 sequence (DNA): TGTGCCAGCAGCCAAGAAGGACTAGCGGGAACCTTCTCCTACGAGCAGTACTTC. Protein sequence: CASSQEGLAGTFSYEQYF.

The V gene is TRBV19, the J gene TRBJ2-1; 14 bases align to TRBD2. The J segment lost 4 bases and the V segment lost 3 bases, leaving 11 bases of the junction unmatched. Looked up from germline, CDR1 is LNHDA and CDR2 is SQIVND (reference sequence). This CDR3 contains 19 residues. In nucleotides, the CDR3 is TGTGCCAGTAGTATCTCCCCCCTTAGGACTAGCGGGAGGTACAATGAGCAGTTCTTC. Translation: CASSISPLRTSGRYNEQFF.

The chain has TRBV7-6 and TRBJ2-7, with 7 bases fitting TRBD2. The CDR3 runs to 16 residues. Germline loops: CDR1 SGHVS, CDR2 FNYEAQ. Losses at the gene ends were 4 bases for V and 1 base for J; bases not matched to a gene: 10. As DNA, the CDR3 is TGTGCCAGCAGCTCCCGGTCTAGCGGAGTATCCTACGAGCAGTACTTC. It specifies CASSSRSSGVSYEQYF.

The chain employs TRBV7-8 and TRBJ2-1; 7 bases line up with TRBD1. CDR3 length: 15 residues. In germline, CDR1 is SGHVS, CDR2 FQNEAQ. V was pared by 1 base and J by 4 bases, with 4 bases of the junction left unmatched. The CDR3 region is CASSLDRDRYNEQFF. CDR3 nucleotide sequence: TGTGCCAGCAGCTTAGACCGGGACAGATACAATGAGCAGTTCTTC.

The V gene is TRBV2, the J gene TRBJ2-5; a weak D match, TRBD1 (6 bases). V lost 5 bases to trimming and J lost 3 bases, with 13 bases between them. The CDR3 length is 14 residues. From germline, CDR1 is SNHLY and CDR2 FYNNEI. The CDR3 nucleotides are TGTGCCAGCAGTCGGGCGACAGGAGAAGAGACCCAGTACTTC. It yields the protein CASSRATGEETQYF.

This clone has a handful of counts. V is TRBV18 and J is TRBJ2-7; a weak D match, TRBD2 (6 bases). The CDR3 has 14 amino acids. The V gene lost 0 bases and the J gene lost 3 bases, with 9 bases spanning the gap. CDR1 and CDR2 (germline): KGHSH, LQKENI. The CDR3 sequence is CASSPPTGSYEQYF. The CDR3 DNA reads as TGTGCCAGCTCACCACCGACCGGGAGCTACGAGCAGTACTTC. Combining the CDR3 with reference TRBV18 and TRBJ2-7 gives the whole variable domain NAGVMQNPRHLVRRRGQEARLRCSPMKGHSHVYWYRQLPEEGLKFMVYLQKENIIDESGMPKERFSAEFPKEGPSILRIQQVVRGDSAAYFCASSPPTGSYEQYFGPGTRLTVT.

The chain joins TRBV28 to TRBJ1-5; TRBD1 matches 11 bases. CDR1 is MDHEN and CDR2 is SYDVKM in the germline V gene. J lost 5 bases, V lost 6 bases, and 18 bases had no gene match. This CDR3 is 19 amino acids long. The CDR3 region is CASRHTGTGGPRRYQPQHF. In nucleotides, the CDR3 is TGTGCCAGCAGACACACGGGGACAGGGGGTCCTCGACGGTATCAGCCCCAGCATTTT.

V usage is TRBV2 and J usage is TRBJ1-5; D might be TRBD1 (5 bases). From germline, CDR1 is SNHLY and CDR2 FYNNEI. This CDR3 has 14 residues. With 7 bases removed from V and 0 bases from J, the gap between germline ends came to 10 bases. CDR3 DNA sequence: TGTGCCAGCAACGCAGGGCTTAGCAATCAGCCCCAGCATTTT. This gives the protein CASNAGLSNQPQHF. Variable domain in full (rest from reference TRBV2 and TRBJ1-5): EPEVTQTPSHQVTQMGQEVILRCVPISNHLYFYWYRQILGQKVEFLVSFYNNEISEKSEIFDDQFSVERPDGSNFTLKIRSTKLEDSAMYFCASNAGLSNQPQHFGDGTRLSIL.

J is TRBJ1-6 and V is TRBV30, with TRBD1 matching over 8 bases. J was trimmed by 1 base and V by 1 base; bases with no gene match: 9. Germline loops: CDR1 GTSNPN, CDR2 SVGIG (reference sequence). CDR3 length: 18 amino acids. The CDR3 loop reads CAWSAGTGKYSYNSPLHF. The CDR3 DNA follows: TGTGCCTGGAGTGCCGGGACAGGCAAATATTCCTATAATTCACCCCTCCACTTT. Complete variable domain (other parts from reference TRBV30 and TRBJ1-6): SQTIHQWPATLVQPVGSPLSLECTVEGTSNPNLYWYRQAAGRGLQLLFYSVGIGQISSEVPQNLSASRPQDRQFILSSKKLLLSDSGFYLCAWSAGTGKYSYNSPLHFGNGTRLTVT.

The rearrangement joins TRBV5-8 to TRBJ1-6, with a tentative D call TRBD1 (5 bases). The CDR3 sequence is 16 residues long. V was trimmed by 4 bases and J by 7 bases, leaving 18 bases between them. CDR1 and CDR2 from the germline V gene are SGHTS and YDEGEE. The CDR3, as DNA: TGTGCCAGCAGCCTCCATGGACAAAGCCGGAATTCACCCCTCCACTTT. Its translation: CASSLHGQSRNSPLHF.

The gene calls are TRBV5-5 and TRBJ2-5; 12 nucleotides agree with TRBD2. Germline values: CDR1 SGHKS, CDR2 YYEKEE (reference sequence). The CDR3 runs to 15 residues. The junction had 8 bases not matched to a gene; V was cut back by 6 bases and J by 5 bases. CDR3 in DNA: TGTGCCAGCACCCTAGCGGGAGGGCCAGAGGAGACCCAGTACTTC. This gives the protein CASTLAGGPEETQYF.

The CDR3 DNA follows: TGTGCCAGCAGTGAAGAGTCAGGGGGCATCTACGAGCAGTACTTC. It specifies CASSEESGGIYEQYF. The V gene is TRBV2, the J gene TRBJ2-7; 8 bases match TRBD1. Germline values: CDR1 SNHLY, CDR2 FYNNEI. The V gene end was trimmed by 1 base and the J gene end by 3 bases; junction bases not matched to a gene: 5. The length of the CDR3 is 15 residues.

V gene TRBV19 combines with J gene TRBJ2-7, with 7 bases matching TRBD2. The germline CDR1 and CDR2 sequences are LNHDA and SQIVND (reference sequence). The CDR3 extends over 15 amino acids. V was pared by 6 bases and J by 2 bases, with 10 bases of the junction left unmatched. The CDR3 DNA reads as TGTGCCAGTAGATCCCAGGCCGGGACTACCTACGAGCAGTACTTC. This gives the protein CASRSQAGTTYEQYF.

The J gene is TRBJ2-3, the V gene TRBV24-1; 14 bases map to TRBD2. CDR1 and CDR2 (germline): KGHDR, SFDVKD. This CDR3 region has 16 residues. J was trimmed by 7 bases and V by 4 bases; bases with no gene match: 6. In nucleotides, the CDR3 is TGTGCCACCAGTGACCCGGGACTAGCGGGAGCGAATACGCAGTATTTT. This codes for CATSDPGLAGANTQYF.

The CDR3 coding sequence is TGCGCCAGCAGCCAAGGGGGGCAAGACACTGAAGCTTTCTTT. Its protein product is CASSQGGQDTEAFF. V is TRBV4-1 and J is TRBJ1-1, with D perhaps TRBD1 (6 bases). CDR1 is MGHRA and CDR2 is YSYEKL in the germline V gene. The ends were cut back, 1 base at V and 3 bases at J, with 9 bases in the middle. The CDR3 length is 14 residues.

This clone was observed once. The chain employs TRBV21-1 and TRBJ2-4; TRBD2 is the table's D call, not checked against the DNA. TRBV21-1 constitutes a pseudogene. This CDR3 region has 18 residues. CDR3 region: CASSKGEGREVGKNIQYF. The CDR3 DNA reads as TGTGCCAGCAGCAAAGGGGAGGGAAGGGAAGTCGGCAAAAACATTCAGTACTTC.

The sample holds one count of this clone. The V call is TRBV2, the J call TRBJ2-3; weak D call: TRBD2 (7 bases). CDR1 is SNHLY and CDR2 is FYNNEI in the germline V gene. The CDR3 is 12 amino acids. V was trimmed by 6 bases and J by 8 bases, leaving 12 bases between them. CDR3 in amino acids: CASRGRGGTQYF. The CDR3 nucleotides read TGTGCCAGCAGGGGAAGGGGGGGTACGCAGTATTTT.